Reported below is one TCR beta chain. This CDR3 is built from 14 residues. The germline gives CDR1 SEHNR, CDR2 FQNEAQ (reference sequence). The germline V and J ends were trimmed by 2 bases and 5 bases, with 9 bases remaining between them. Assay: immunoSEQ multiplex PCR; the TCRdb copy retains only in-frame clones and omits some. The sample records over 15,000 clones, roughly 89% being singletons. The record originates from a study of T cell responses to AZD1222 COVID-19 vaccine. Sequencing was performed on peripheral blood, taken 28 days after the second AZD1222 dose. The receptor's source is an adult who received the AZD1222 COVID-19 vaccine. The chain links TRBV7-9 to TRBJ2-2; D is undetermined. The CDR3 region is CASSLIGRTGELFF. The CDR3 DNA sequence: TGTGCCAGCAGCTTAATCGGTCGGACCGGGGAGCTGTTTTTT.